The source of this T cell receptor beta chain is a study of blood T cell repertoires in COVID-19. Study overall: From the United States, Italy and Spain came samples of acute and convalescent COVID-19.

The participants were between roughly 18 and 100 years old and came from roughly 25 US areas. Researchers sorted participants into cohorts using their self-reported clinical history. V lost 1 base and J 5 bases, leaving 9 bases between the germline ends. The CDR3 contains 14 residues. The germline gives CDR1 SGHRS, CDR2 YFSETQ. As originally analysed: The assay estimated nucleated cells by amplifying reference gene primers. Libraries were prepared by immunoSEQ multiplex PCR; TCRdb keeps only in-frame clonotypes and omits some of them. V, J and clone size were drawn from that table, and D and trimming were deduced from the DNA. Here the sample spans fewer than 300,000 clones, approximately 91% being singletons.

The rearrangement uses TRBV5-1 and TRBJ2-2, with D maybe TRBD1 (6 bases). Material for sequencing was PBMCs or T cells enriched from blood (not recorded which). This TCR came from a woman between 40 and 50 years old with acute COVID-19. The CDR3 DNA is TGCGCCAGCAGCTTGAACAGGGAAACCGGGGAGCTGTTTTTT. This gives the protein CASSLNRETGELFF.